Listed below are T cell receptor beta chains from one sample, sequenced in a study of identical twins. In TCRdb, the 5' RACE reads were re-called with MiXCR into one record per CDR3 protein. Among 140,000 to 150,000 distinct CDR3 sequences listed, around 3.5% were seen once. Specimen: memory T cells sorted from blood. The receptors derive from a young man in good health. Both conserved end residues are trimmed from each CDR3. Size is omitted from some rows. Given values are once, few, many or a class for expanded clones.

v_gene,j_gene,abundance,CDR3aa
TRBV28,TRBJ2-1,.,ASSRGETYNEQF
TRBV5-1,TRBJ1-1,many,ASSGTFGTEAF
TRBV13,TRBJ2-3,many,ASSSSQDTQY
TRBV5-1,TRBJ2-6,many,ASSETGQGKAGANVLT
TRBV4-1,TRBJ2-4,many,ASSPGLAGGESKNIQY
TRBV2,TRBJ2-2,many,ASRGQSGNTGELF
TRBV11-3,TRBJ2-1,many,ASSTSGRNNEQF
TRBV12-3/TRBV12-4,TRBJ2-5,many,ASSRGNSGGPQETQY
TRBV20-1,TRBJ2-7,many,SVPTSGAYEQY
TRBV6-2/TRBV6-3,TRBJ1-5,many,ASSYARGHQPQH
TRBV6-1,TRBJ2-3,many,ASRLTTSTDTQY
TRBV18,TRBJ2-4,once,ASSPFRGRQGDIQY
TRBV20-1,TRBJ2-3,many,SADLGATDTQY
TRBV20-1,TRBJ2-4,many,SARGYGAGAKNIQY
TRBV6-2/TRBV6-3,TRBJ1-5,many,ASRTTGLSNQPQH
TRBV20-1,TRBJ2-2,.,SARGSTGTANTGELF
TRBV4-2,TRBJ1-1,many,ASSQVGQGYTEAF
TRBV4-3,TRBJ2-6,many,ASSQDNGANVLT
TRBV11-2,TRBJ2-1,many,ASSPIPPGLAGGPYNEQF
TRBV6-5,TRBJ2-3,many,ASSVDWYTQY
TRBV29-1,TRBJ2-4,many,SVESGGEAKNIQY
TRBV5-6,TRBJ2-7,many,ASSPSGRFYEQY
TRBV11-2,TRBJ1-4,.,ASSLGQVNEKLF
TRBV15,TRBJ1-5,many,ATSRDRQPQH
TRBV6-1,TRBJ1-5,many,ASSVGPDNQPQH
TRBV4-1,TRBJ1-1,many,ASSQLSTGRDTEAF
TRBV6-2/TRBV6-3,TRBJ2-1,few,ASRIAGLGVDNEQF
TRBV10-3,TRBJ2-1,many,AISDSGAGGYNEQF
TRBV5-1,TRBJ2-7,many,ASSQRPGQAYEQY
TRBV28,TRBJ1-6,few,ASSLVGSPLH
TRBV3-1,TRBJ1-1,many,ASSPLGSNTEAF
TRBV6-5,TRBJ1-3,.,ASSYSKWRGVGGNTIY
TRBV7-9,TRBJ1-4,many,ASSLASGTGGEKLF
TRBV6-5,TRBJ2-1,many,ASSSSRGNEQF
TRBV30,TRBJ1-4,few,AWNTWDEKLF
TRBV4-3,TRBJ2-7,many,ASSQGTDHHYEQY
TRBV6-5,TRBJ2-2,many,ASTSASAYTGELF
TRBV6-1,TRBJ2-5,many,ASSRSIQQETQY
TRBV10-3,TRBJ2-2,many,AISAQVPGTVTGELF
TRBV11-3,TRBJ1-1,many,ASSLGRNTEAF
TRBV4-1,TRBJ1-2,many,ASSQVNLSGYT
TRBV12-3/TRBV12-4,TRBJ2-1,many,ASSKGLASYNEQF
TRBV19,TRBJ1-2,.,ASSGTGAYGYT
TRBV29-1,TRBJ2-1,many,SVLAEPSSYNEQF
TRBV12-3/TRBV12-4,TRBJ2-7,few,ASSTSPGLAVSSYEQY